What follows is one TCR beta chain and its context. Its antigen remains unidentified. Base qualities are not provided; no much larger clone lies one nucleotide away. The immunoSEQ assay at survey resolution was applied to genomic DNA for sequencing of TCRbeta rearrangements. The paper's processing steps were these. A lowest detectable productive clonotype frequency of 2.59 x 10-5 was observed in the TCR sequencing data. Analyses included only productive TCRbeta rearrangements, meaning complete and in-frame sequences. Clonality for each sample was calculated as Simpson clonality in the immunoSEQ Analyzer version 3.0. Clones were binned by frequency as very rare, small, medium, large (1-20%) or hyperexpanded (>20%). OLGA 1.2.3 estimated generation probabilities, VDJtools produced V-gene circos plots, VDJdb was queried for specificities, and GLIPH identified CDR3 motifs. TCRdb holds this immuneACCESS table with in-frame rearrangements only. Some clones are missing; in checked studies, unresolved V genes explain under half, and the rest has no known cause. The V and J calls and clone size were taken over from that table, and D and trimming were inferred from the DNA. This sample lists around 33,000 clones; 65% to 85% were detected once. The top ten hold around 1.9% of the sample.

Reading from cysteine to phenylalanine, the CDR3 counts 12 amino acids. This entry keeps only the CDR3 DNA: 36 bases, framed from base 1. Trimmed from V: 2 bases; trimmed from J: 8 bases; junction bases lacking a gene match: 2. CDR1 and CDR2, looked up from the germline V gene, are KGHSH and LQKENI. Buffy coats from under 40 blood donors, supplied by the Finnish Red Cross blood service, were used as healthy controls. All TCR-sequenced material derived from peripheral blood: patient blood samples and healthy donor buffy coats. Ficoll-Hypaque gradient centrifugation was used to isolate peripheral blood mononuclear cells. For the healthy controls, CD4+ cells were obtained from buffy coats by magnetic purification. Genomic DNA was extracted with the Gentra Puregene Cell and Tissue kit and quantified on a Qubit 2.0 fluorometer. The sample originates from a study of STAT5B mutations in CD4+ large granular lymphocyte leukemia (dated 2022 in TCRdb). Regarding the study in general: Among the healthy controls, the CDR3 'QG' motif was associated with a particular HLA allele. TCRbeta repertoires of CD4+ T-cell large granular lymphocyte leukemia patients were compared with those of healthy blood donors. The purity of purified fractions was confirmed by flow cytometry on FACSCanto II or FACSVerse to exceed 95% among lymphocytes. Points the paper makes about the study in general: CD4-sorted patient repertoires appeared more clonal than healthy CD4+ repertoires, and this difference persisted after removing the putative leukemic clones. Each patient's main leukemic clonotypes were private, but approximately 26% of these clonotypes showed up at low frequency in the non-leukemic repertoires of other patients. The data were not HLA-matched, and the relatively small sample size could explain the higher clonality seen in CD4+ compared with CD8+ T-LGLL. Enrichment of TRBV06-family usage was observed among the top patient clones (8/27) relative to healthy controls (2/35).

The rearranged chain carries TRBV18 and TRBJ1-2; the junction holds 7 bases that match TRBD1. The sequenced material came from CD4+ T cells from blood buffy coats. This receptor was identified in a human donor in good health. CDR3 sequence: CASSPVRGGYTF. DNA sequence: TGTGCCAGCTCACCAGTCAGGGGGGGCTACACCTTC.